A selection of T cell receptor beta chains follows, all from one sample in a study of beta chain features in type 1 diabetes. Assay used: immunoSEQ multiplex PCR; TCRdb lists only in-frame clones, some missing. This table holds a few hundred thousand clones, roughly 10% found once. The sequenced material came from naive CD4+ T cells from blood. These receptor sequences come from a man aged 30-40 years with type 1 diabetes. Each CDR3 is given with its conserved first and last residue. A D gene is named only where the DNA matches it firmly. The size field is filled for only some rows; it gives once, few, many or a size class.

CDR3 DNA: TGCGCCAGCAGCGCCACCGGGACAGGGGAAGAGACCCAGTACTTC
CDR3 protein: CASSATGTGEETQYF
clone size: -
V gene: TRBV5-1
D gene: TRBD1
J gene: TRBJ2-5
CDR3 length: 15

CDR3 DNA: TGCGCCAGCAGCAAAAACAGGGGTCTCGAAAATCCTGGGGCCAACGTCCTGACTTTC
CDR3 protein: CASSKNRGLENPGANVLTF
clone size: few
V gene: TRBV4-1
D gene: TRBD1
J gene: TRBJ2-6
CDR3 length: 19

CDR3 DNA: TGTGCCAGCATTGGGCGGGCGGTGAGCGAGCAGTACTTC
CDR3 protein: CASIGRAVSEQYF
clone size: few
V gene: TRBV28
D gene: -
J gene: TRBJ2-7
CDR3 length: 13

CDR3 DNA: TGCGCCAGCAGCTTGGACATTAAGAACACTGAAGCTTTCTTT
CDR3 protein: CASSLDIKNTEAFF
clone size: -
V gene: TRBV5-1
D gene: -
J gene: TRBJ1-1
CDR3 length: 14

CDR3 DNA: TGTGCCAGTAACCCAGGGGGCAGAAGGACTGAAGCTTTCTTT
CDR3 protein: CASNPGGRRTEAFF
clone size: few
V gene: TRBV19
D gene: TRBD1
J gene: TRBJ1-1
CDR3 length: 14

CDR3 DNA: TGTGCCAGCAGCATTGGAGGCAACCACAACAATGAGCAGTTCTTC
CDR3 protein: CASSIGGNHNNEQFF
clone size: few
V gene: TRBV13
D gene: -
J gene: TRBJ2-1
CDR3 length: 15

CDR3 DNA: TGCGCCAGCAGCTTGGACGGGATCGGCACTGAAGCTTTCTTT
CDR3 protein: CASSLDGIGTEAFF
clone size: few
V gene: TRBV5-1
D gene: -
J gene: TRBJ1-1
CDR3 length: 14

CDR3 DNA: TGTGCCAGTACCCAAGGCAGGAGGCAGTACTTC
CDR3 protein: CASTQGRRQYF
clone size: -
V gene: TRBV19
D gene: -
J gene: TRBJ2-5
CDR3 length: 11

CDR3 DNA: TGTGCCACCAGCAAGGTGACCGGGACAGTCTATGGCTACACCTTC
CDR3 protein: CATSKVTGTVYGYTF
clone size: -
V gene: TRBV15
D gene: TRBD1
J gene: TRBJ1-2
CDR3 length: 15

CDR3 DNA: TGTGCCAGCAGCCGCCTTAGCGGGGGGTACAATGAGCAGTTCTTC
CDR3 protein: CASSRLSGGYNEQFF
clone size: once
V gene: TRBV7-2
D gene: TRBD2
J gene: TRBJ2-1
CDR3 length: 15

CDR3 DNA: TGCGCCAGCAGCCAAGGCGGGGGAAATGGCTACACCTTC
CDR3 protein: CASSQGGGNGYTF
clone size: -
V gene: TRBV4-3
D gene: -
J gene: TRBJ1-2
CDR3 length: 13

CDR3 DNA: TGTGCCAGCAGCGCCGACAGGCCGGGGGGCATTCAGTACTTC
CDR3 protein: CASSADRPGGIQYF
clone size: -
V gene: TRBV5-4
D gene: -
J gene: TRBJ2-4
CDR3 length: 14

CDR3 DNA: TGCAGCGTCTACCCAGGGAAGGAAGGGGGTAATGAGCAGTTCTTC
CDR3 protein: CSVYPGKEGGNEQFF
clone size: few
V gene: TRBV29-1
D gene: -
J gene: TRBJ2-1
CDR3 length: 15

CDR3 DNA: TGTGCCAGTAACCCAGCCGGCGGCCACCAAGAGACCCAGTACTTC
CDR3 protein: CASNPAGGHQETQYF
clone size: -
V gene: TRBV19
D gene: -
J gene: TRBJ2-5
CDR3 length: 15

CDR3 DNA: TGTGCCAGCAGCGCGCGGACAGGGGGAACCAGCTCTGGGGCCAACGTCCTGACTTTC
CDR3 protein: CASSARTGGTSSGANVLTF
clone size: -
V gene: TRBV7-9
D gene: TRBD1
J gene: TRBJ2-6
CDR3 length: 19

CDR3 DNA: TGTGCCAGCAGCTTAGCTGAGGGGAGGGAGACCCAGTACTTC
CDR3 protein: CASSLAEGRETQYF
clone size: few
V gene: TRBV7-8
D gene: -
J gene: TRBJ2-5
CDR3 length: 14

CDR3 DNA: TGTGCCAGCAGCCCTGAAAGGGGGAGCACAGATACGCAGTATTTT
CDR3 protein: CASSPERGSTDTQYF
clone size: few
V gene: TRBV4-2
D gene: -
J gene: TRBJ2-3
CDR3 length: 15

CDR3 DNA: TGTGCCAGTAGTACGTTAGGCGGGGAAAACATTCAGTACTTC
CDR3 protein: CASSTLGGENIQYF
clone size: few
V gene: TRBV19
D gene: -
J gene: TRBJ2-4
CDR3 length: 14

CDR3 DNA: TGTGCCAGCAGTTGGACAGGGGGCGGGGAGCTGTTTTTT
CDR3 protein: CASSWTGGGELFF
clone size: -
V gene: TRBV5-4
D gene: TRBD1
J gene: TRBJ2-2
CDR3 length: 13

CDR3 DNA: TGTGCCAGCAGTTTGCTCCCGGGTGAGGGCTACACCTTC
CDR3 protein: CASSLLPGEGYTF
clone size: few
V gene: TRBV27
D gene: -
J gene: TRBJ1-2
CDR3 length: 13

CDR3 DNA: TGTGCCAGCGCAGGGGCGAACACCGGGGAGCTGTTTTTT
CDR3 protein: CASAGANTGELFF
clone size: few
V gene: TRBV6-6
D gene: -
J gene: TRBJ2-2
CDR3 length: 13

CDR3 DNA: TGTGCCAGCAGTGGACAGGGCCCTGGCTACACCTTC
CDR3 protein: CASSGQGPGYTF
clone size: few
V gene: TRBV19
D gene: TRBD1
J gene: TRBJ1-2
CDR3 length: 12

CDR3 DNA: TGTGCCAGCAGTGAGACAGGGACAGATACGCAGTATTTT
CDR3 protein: CASSETGTDTQYF
clone size: once
V gene: TRBV25-1
D gene: TRBD1
J gene: TRBJ2-3
CDR3 length: 13

CDR3 DNA: TGTGCCAGCAGCCAAGAAAGGGACAGTTCCTACGAGCAGTACTTC
CDR3 protein: CASSQERDSSYEQYF
clone size: few
V gene: TRBV4-2
D gene: TRBD1
J gene: TRBJ2-7
CDR3 length: 15

CDR3 DNA: TGTGCCAGCAGTCCCTTAGCCAAAAACATTCAGTACTTC
CDR3 protein: CASSPLAKNIQYF
clone size: few
V gene: TRBV6-6
D gene: -
J gene: TRBJ2-4
CDR3 length: 13

CDR3 DNA: TGTGCCAGCTCACCGGCGACAGCGAACACTGAAGCTTTCTTT
CDR3 protein: CASSPATANTEAFF
clone size: -
V gene: TRBV18
D gene: -
J gene: TRBJ1-1
CDR3 length: 14

CDR3 DNA: TGTGCCAGCAGTCGGGCCAGGGGTGAAAAACTGTTTTTT
CDR3 protein: CASSRARGEKLFF
clone size: -
V gene: TRBV2
D gene: -
J gene: TRBJ1-4
CDR3 length: 13

CDR3 DNA: TGCAGCGTTGCTAGCGGGGGGGCCTTCCCGGGGACAGATACGCAGTATTTT
CDR3 protein: CSVASGGAFPGTDTQYF
clone size: -
V gene: TRBV29-1
D gene: TRBD2
J gene: TRBJ2-3
CDR3 length: 17

CDR3 DNA: TGCGCCAGCAGCCAAGAAGTTCAACACGGAGCCCTCCACTTT
CDR3 protein: CASSQEVQHGALHF
clone size: -
V gene: TRBV4-1
D gene: -
J gene: TRBJ1-6
CDR3 length: 14

CDR3 DNA: TGTGCCAGCTCAGAGGGACAGCCAGAAAATTGGAACACTGAAGCTTTCTTT
CDR3 protein: CASSEGQPENWNTEAFF
clone size: -
V gene: TRBV18
D gene: TRBD1
J gene: TRBJ1-1
CDR3 length: 17

CDR3 DNA: TGTGCCAGCAGGTTACAGGGGGCTGCGTCACCCCTCCACTTT
CDR3 protein: CASRLQGAASPLHF
clone size: -
V gene: TRBV28
D gene: TRBD1
J gene: TRBJ1-6
CDR3 length: 14

CDR3 DNA: TGCGCCAGCAGCTTGGTTTCGCGGGGGGACTACGAGCAGTACTTC
CDR3 protein: CASSLVSRGDYEQYF
clone size: few
V gene: TRBV5-1
D gene: TRBD2
J gene: TRBJ2-7
CDR3 length: 15

CDR3 DNA: TGTGCCAGCAGTGAAACAGGGGTTCAGCCCCAGCATTTT
CDR3 protein: CASSETGVQPQHF
clone size: -
V gene: TRBV2
D gene: TRBD1
J gene: TRBJ1-5
CDR3 length: 13

CDR3 DNA: TGCGCCAGCAGACTGTCCTCTGGGGCCAACGTCCTGACTTTC
CDR3 protein: CASRLSSGANVLTF
clone size: -
V gene: TRBV5-1
D gene: -
J gene: TRBJ2-6
CDR3 length: 14

CDR3 DNA: TGTGCCAGCAGTCACCCGACGGGGAATAGCAATCAGCCCCAGCATTTT
CDR3 protein: CASSHPTGNSNQPQHF
clone size: -
V gene: TRBV4-2
D gene: -
J gene: TRBJ1-5
CDR3 length: 16

CDR3 DNA: TGTGCCAGCAGCAAGGGACAGGGGCAGAGCTCCTACGAGCAGTACTTC
CDR3 protein: CASSKGQGQSSYEQYF
clone size: -
V gene: TRBV5-4
D gene: TRBD1
J gene: TRBJ2-7
CDR3 length: 16

CDR3 DNA: TGTGCCAGCAGCCAAGATGGGGGACAGGGGGCAGGTATTCAGTACTTC
CDR3 protein: CASSQDGGQGAGIQYF
clone size: -
V gene: TRBV4-2
D gene: TRBD1
J gene: TRBJ2-4
CDR3 length: 16

CDR3 DNA: TGTGCCAGCACGGACAGGGAAGAGACCCAGTACTTC
CDR3 protein: CASTDREETQYF
clone size: -
V gene: TRBV2
D gene: TRBD1
J gene: TRBJ2-5
CDR3 length: 12

CDR3 DNA: TGTGCCAGCAGCAGGGACATTGCTGAGCAGTTCTTC
CDR3 protein: CASSRDIAEQFF
clone size: few
V gene: TRBV9
D gene: -
J gene: TRBJ2-1
CDR3 length: 12

CDR3 DNA: TGTGCCAGCAGCCGATTTCAGAGGGAGACCCAGTACTTC
CDR3 protein: CASSRFQRETQYF
clone size: -
V gene: TRBV7-2
D gene: -
J gene: TRBJ2-5
CDR3 length: 13

CDR3 DNA: TGTGCCAGTAGTAGAAACAGGGCTGGGGCCAACGTCCTGACTTTC
CDR3 protein: CASSRNRAGANVLTF
clone size: -
V gene: TRBV19
D gene: -
J gene: TRBJ2-6
CDR3 length: 15

CDR3 DNA: TGCAGCGTTGAAGGCGGGGGCGGCGTTGAGCTGTATGGCTACACCTTC
CDR3 protein: CSVEGGGGVELYGYTF
clone size: -
V gene: TRBV29-1
D gene: -
J gene: TRBJ1-2
CDR3 length: 16

CDR3 DNA: TGCGCCAGCAGCGAAACAGGGGGCTCTGAAGCTTTCTTT
CDR3 protein: CASSETGGSEAFF
clone size: -
V gene: TRBV5-1
D gene: TRBD1
J gene: TRBJ1-1
CDR3 length: 13

CDR3 DNA: TGTGCCTGGAGTCGCCGGAGGGAGGGAGAGCAGTTCTTC
CDR3 protein: CAWSRRREGEQFF
clone size: few
V gene: TRBV30
D gene: TRBD2
J gene: TRBJ2-1
CDR3 length: 13

CDR3 DNA: TGTGCCAGTAAAGGGCAGGGGGCGTGGGAGACCCAGTACTTC
CDR3 protein: CASKGQGAWETQYF
clone size: few
V gene: TRBV19
D gene: TRBD1
J gene: TRBJ2-5
CDR3 length: 14

CDR3 DNA: TGTGCCAGCAGCGCAACAGGGGGGAATAACATTCAGTACTTC
CDR3 protein: CASSATGGNNIQYF
clone size: few
V gene: TRBV9
D gene: TRBD1
J gene: TRBJ2-4
CDR3 length: 14

CDR3 DNA: TGTGCCATCAGTGAACTAGCGTCGGAGACCCAGTACTTC
CDR3 protein: CAISELASETQYF
clone size: -
V gene: TRBV10-3
D gene: TRBD2
J gene: TRBJ2-5
CDR3 length: 13

CDR3 DNA: TGTGCCAGCAGCGTAACCGGGACAGGGGTTTACAATGAGCAGTTCTTC
CDR3 protein: CASSVTGTGVYNEQFF
clone size: -
V gene: TRBV7-2
D gene: TRBD1
J gene: TRBJ2-1
CDR3 length: 16

CDR3 DNA: TGCGCCAGCAGGCTAGCGGGGGGCCAAGAGACCCAGTACTTC
CDR3 protein: CASRLAGGQETQYF
clone size: -
V gene: TRBV10-2
D gene: TRBD2
J gene: TRBJ2-5
CDR3 length: 14

CDR3 DNA: TGCGCCAGCAGCTTGGGACAGGGGAGCAGCGAGCAGTACTTC
CDR3 protein: CASSLGQGSSEQYF
clone size: -
V gene: TRBV5-1
D gene: TRBD1
J gene: TRBJ2-7
CDR3 length: 14

CDR3 DNA: TGTGCCTGCTTTCCGGGACAGGGGGCCACCCTCCACTTT
CDR3 protein: CACFPGQGATLHF
clone size: few
V gene: TRBV30
D gene: TRBD1
J gene: TRBJ1-6
CDR3 length: 13

CDR3 DNA: TGTGCCAGCAGCCGGGGAGTCTACGAGCAGTACTTC
CDR3 protein: CASSRGVYEQYF
clone size: -
V gene: TRBV7-9
D gene: -
J gene: TRBJ2-7
CDR3 length: 12

CDR3 DNA: TGTGCCAGCACTGCAGGGGTGGCCTACAATGAGCAGTTCTTC
CDR3 protein: CASTAGVAYNEQFF
clone size: -
V gene: TRBV6-1
D gene: -
J gene: TRBJ2-1
CDR3 length: 14